This entry lists 17 T cell receptor beta chains sequenced from one sample in a study of identifying expanded T cells in peripheral blood. TCRdb's copy holds only in-frame clones and misses some; the assay was immunoSEQ multiplex PCR. The table has about 91,000 clones, approximately 90% seen once. Specimen: blood. The receptor set was obtained from a person aged 18 to 75 in good health.

Only one count was recorded for this clone. The chain joins TRBV5-6 to TRBJ1-5, with D hard to call. Trimming cost V 4 bases and J 0 bases, with 8 bases left between them. Germline V gene data show CDR1 as SGHDT and CDR2 as YYEEEE. This CDR3 has 14 amino acids. The CDR3 region is CASSPQNSNQPQHF. As DNA, the CDR3 is TGTGCCAGCAGCCCTCAGAATAGCAATCAGCCCCAGCATTTT.

The chain recombines TRBV18 with TRBJ1-2; D is undetermined. Trimming left V 9 bases short and J 8 bases short, with 16 bases between. This CDR3 has 12 amino acids. CDR1 and CDR2 (germline): KGHSH, LQKENI. The CDR3 DNA sequence: TGTGCCAGTTTTGGGCAGGCTGACGGCTACACCTTC. Protein sequence: CASFGQADGYTF. The full variable domain, in which reference TRBV18 and TRBJ1-2 provide the parts outside the CDR3, is NAGVMQNPRHLVRRRGQEARLRCSPMKGHSHVYWYRQLPEEGLKFMVYLQKENIIDESGMPKERFSAEFPKEGPSILRIQQVVRGDSAAYFCASFGQADGYTFGSGTRLTVV.

The chain has TRBV15 and TRBJ1-3; D gene ambiguous. From germline, CDR1 is LNHNV and CDR2 YYDKDF (reference sequence). V was shortened by 5 bases and J by 2 bases, with 13 bases between the two germline ends. The CDR3 consists of 15 residues. The CDR3, as DNA: TGTGCCACCAGCGGAGGAGGGAGTCCTGGAAACACCATATATTTT. Translation gives CATSGGGSPGNTIYF. Full variable domain (missing parts from reference TRBV15 and TRBJ1-3): DAMVIQNPRYQVTQFGKPVTLSCSQTLNHNVMYWYQQKSSQAPKLLFHYYDKDFNNEADTPDNFQSRRPNTSFCFLDIRSPGLGDTAMYLCATSGGGSPGNTIYFGEGSWLTVV.

V is TRBV30 and J is TRBJ1-2; 7 bases line up with TRBD1. This CDR3 has 14 residues. In germline, CDR1 is GTSNPN, CDR2 SVGIG (reference sequence). With 3 bases clipped from V and 2 bases from J, the junction kept 6 bases outside the gene matches. CDR3 nucleotides: TGTGCCTGGAGCGAGGGGGCCTTCAACTATGGCTACACCTTC. Protein sequence: CAWSEGAFNYGYTF.

The rearrangement joins TRBV9 to TRBJ2-7, with D unclear. V was cut by 0 bases and J by 0 bases, with 4 bases left in between. This CDR3 is 13 amino acids long. CDR1 SGDLS and CDR2 YYNGEE come from the germline V gene. The CDR3 sequence is CASSVGYSYEQYF. For the CDR3, the DNA is TGTGCCAGCAGCGTAGGGTACTCCTACGAGCAGTACTTC. Drawing the rest from reference TRBV9 and TRBJ2-7, the complete variable domain is DSGVTQTPKHLITATGQRVTLRCSPRSGDLSVYWYQQSLDQGLQFLIQYYNGEERAKGNILERFSAQQFPDLHSELNLSSLELGDSALYFCASSVGYSYEQYFGPGTRLTVT.

The gene calls are TRBV7-8 and TRBJ1-4, with D perhaps TRBD1 (5 bases). The CDR3 sequence is 14 residues long. Germline CDR1 SGHVS, CDR2 FQNEAQ. Trimming removed 1 base at V and 8 bases at J, with 11 bases between. Here the CDR3 DNA reads TGTGCCAGCAGCTTAGGAGGGGAGAGGGAAAAACTGTTTTTT. Residues: CASSLGGEREKLFF.

This clone was seen just once. The chain uses TRBV19 and TRBJ2-3; 8 bases map to TRBD1. Germline V gene data show CDR1 as LNHDA and CDR2 as SQIVND (reference sequence). Losses at the gene ends were 1 base for V and 4 bases for J; bases not matched to a gene: 7. The CDR3 consists of 16 residues. The CDR3 reads CASSIGTGNWADTQYF. DNA for the CDR3: TGTGCCAGTAGTATAGGGACAGGGAATTGGGCAGATACGCAGTATTTT.

The chain is built from TRBV6-4 and TRBJ2-1, with D perhaps matching TRBD2 (5 bases). Looked up from germline, CDR1 is MRHNA and CDR2 is SNTAGT. V lost 0 bases to trimming and J lost 9 bases, with 9 bases between them. CDR3 length: 13 residues. In DNA form, the CDR3 reads TGTGCCAGCAGTGACTCGCCCGAGGGTGAGCAGTTCTTC. Translation: CASSDSPEGEQFF.

This clone appeared once. The chain is built from TRBV10-3 and TRBJ2-7; TRBD1 matches at 7 bases. The V gene's germline CDR1 is ENHRY and CDR2 SYGVKD. With 8 bases clipped from V and 2 bases from J, the junction kept 6 bases outside the gene matches. The CDR3 sequence is 13 residues long. The CDR3 DNA reads TGTGCCATCGGAACAGGGGCCCCCTACGAGCAGTACTTC. This translates into CAIGTGAPYEQYF.

This clone was counted once. The chain carries TRBV28 and TRBJ1-6; D call uncertain. CDR1 and CDR2 (germline): MDHEN, SYDVKM. V shed 6 bases and J shed 6 bases, with 6 bases lying between them. The length of the CDR3 is 12 residues. In DNA form, the CDR3 reads TGTGCCAGCAGCCCTAGTAATTCACCCCTCCACTTT. This encodes CASSPSNSPLHF.

The table lists this clone with a few counts. The genes are TRBV11-3 and TRBJ1-3, with D possibly matching TRBD1 (6 bases). The CDR3 contains 16 residues. Germline CDR1 is SGHNT and CDR2 is YENEEA. The ends were cut back, 5 bases at V and 5 bases at J, with 19 bases in the middle. CDR3 residues: CASSPFLDSLRNTIYF. The DNA for the CDR3 is TGTGCCAGCAGCCCCTTTCTGGACAGTTTAAGAAACACCATATATTTT.

The chain combines TRBV9 with TRBJ2-1; D may correspond to TRBD1 or TRBD2 (5 bases each). CDR1 and CDR2 from the germline V gene are SGDLS and YYNGEE. Between the trimmed V and J ends, which lost 3 bases and 14 bases, there was a span of 18 bases. The CDR3 runs to 13 residues. The CDR3 region has the DNA TGTGCCAGCAGCGCACTCCCGGGACGGCCCAAGTTCTTC. The encoded protein is CASSALPGRPKFF.

The CDR3 protein is CASRGLVNEQFF. The CDR3 region has the DNA TGCGCCAGCAGGGGACTAGTAAATGAGCAGTTCTTC. The gene calls are TRBV23-1 and TRBJ2-1; 8 positions agree with TRBD2. TRBV23-1 is labeled an ORF, and its function is uncertain. The CDR3 length is 12 residues. V lost 6 bases to trimming and J lost 7 bases; unmatched junction nucleotides: 2.

J is TRBJ2-6 and V is TRBV28; a weak D match, TRBD1 (5 bases). The CDR3 consists of 20 residues. Germline CDR1 reads MDHEN; CDR2 reads SYDVKM. The V and J ends lost 1 base and 2 bases respectively, with 21 bases between them. CDR3 in amino acids: CASSLYRQGKVGAGANVLTF. The CDR3 DNA sequence: TGTGCCAGCAGTTTATACAGGCAGGGAAAGGTCGGCGCTGGGGCCAACGTCCTGACTTTC.

The sample holds a few counts of this clone. J is TRBJ1-1 and V is TRBV4-1; TRBD1 might be the D (5 bases). The CDR3 runs 14 residues. Per germline, CDR1 MGHRA and CDR2 YSYEKL. Trimming removed 3 bases from V and 1 base from J, with 9 bases in between. This chain's CDR3 is CASSQETGNTEAFF. The CDR3 DNA follows: TGCGCCAGCAGCCAGGAAACAGGGAACACTGAAGCTTTCTTT.

CDR3 protein: CSARSRYEQYF. In DNA, the CDR3 is TGCAGTGCTAGATCGCGCTACGAGCAGTACTTC. The chain recombines TRBV20-1 with TRBJ2-7; D not certain. Germline V gives CDR1 DFQATT, CDR2 SNEGSKA (reference sequence). V dropped 2 bases and J dropped 3 bases, with 5 bases sitting between them. The CDR3 runs 11 residues.

The chain uses TRBV9 and TRBJ2-5, with 8 bases identical to TRBD1. Germline assignment: CDR1 SGDLS and CDR2 YYNGEE. This CDR3 has 16 residues. J lost 5 bases, V lost 0 bases, and 9 bases had no gene match. The CDR3 here is CASSVGRGQERETQYF. DNA of the CDR3: TGTGCCAGCAGCGTAGGGAGGGGACAGGAGAGGGAGACCCAGTACTTC.